What follows describes a single TCR beta chain. Trimming cost V 1 base and J 4 bases; bases outside gene matches: 9. From germline, CDR1 is MDHEN and CDR2 SYDVKM. This CDR3 contains 17 residues. This sample stems from a study of blood T cell repertoires in COVID-19. Whole-study context: Collection of acute and convalescent COVID-19 samples took place in the United States, Italy and Spain. T cells, B-cell-depleted T cells, or PBMCs supplied cDNA or gDNA.

Original processing methods: Estimation of nucleated cell counts relied on the amplification of reference gene primers. Clones were read by immunoSEQ multiplex PCR, and TCRdb kept only the in-frame ones, dropping some. The V and J calls and clone size were taken over from that table, and D and trimming were inferred from the DNA. The top ten clones hold about 1% of a sample with some 260,000 clones, 88% of them seen once. This receptor was identified in a woman aged 40 to 50 who had recovered from COVID-19. The chain is built from TRBV28 and TRBJ1-2, with TRBD1 matching over 10 bases. The specimen was peripheral blood. For the CDR3, the DNA is TGTGCCAGCAGTTTATCCGGGGGGACAGGGGCAGCCTATGGCTACACCTTC. Translated, it gives CASSLSGGTGAAYGYTF.